This T cell receptor beta chain originates from a study of blood T cell repertoires in COVID-19. As for the study in general: PBMCs, B-cell-depleted T cells, or T cells were the source of the cDNA or gDNA that made up the material.

Authors' data handling: By means of reference gene primer amplification, nucleated cell counts were estimated. Assay used: immunoSEQ multiplex PCR; TCRdb lists only in-frame clones, some missing. V and J calls and clone size follow that table, whereas D and trimming were derived from the DNA. The data show a few hundred thousand clones, about 80% seen once. The V gene's germline CDR1 is SGHNT and CDR2 YENEEA. The V end was cut by 2 bases, the J end by 0 bases, with 12 bases between. The CDR3 sequence is 16 residues long. The study assigned cohorts using participant-reported clinical history. Cohort 3 donors were reported recovered after two negative PCRs, clearance, or symptom resolution.

The TCR sequence derives from a man in his forties who had recovered from COVID-19. This sequence joins TRBV11-3 and TRBJ2-3, with D perhaps matching TRBD2 (5 bases). Material for sequencing was PBMCs or T cells enriched from blood (not recorded which). Here the CDR3 DNA reads TGTGCCAGCAGCTTAAGTATACGCGGGAGCACAGATACGCAGTATTTT. Translated: CASSLSIRGSTDTQYF.